The sequence of this TCR beta chain was determined in a study of T cells in Graves' hyperthyroidism and ophthalmopathy. Study findings and constraints: Most thyroid clonotypes expanded above 0.001 appeared in blood too.

The source material, RNA transcripts, was used to amplify TCR beta CDR3 regions. A set of HTBI primers served as the primers for a first-round RT-PCR of the TCR CDR3. TCRdb redid the calling of the multiplex PCR reads with MiXCR, one entry per CDR3 protein. The sample lists around 760,000 distinct CDR3 sequences, roughly 32% occurring once. A word on this clonotype: Antigen: not known.

CDR1 MGHDK and CDR2 SYGVNS come from the germline V gene. The CDR3 covers 13 residues. This clonotype was sampled from a woman aged 35 to 49 with Graves' hyperthyroidism. The sequenced sample was blood. This chain joins TRBV25-1 and TRBJ2-7, with a weak D call TRBD2 (5 bases). The CDR3 here is CARGAGRAYEQYF. The CDR3 bases are TGTGCTAGAGGTGCGGGTCGAGCCTACGAGCAGTACTTC.